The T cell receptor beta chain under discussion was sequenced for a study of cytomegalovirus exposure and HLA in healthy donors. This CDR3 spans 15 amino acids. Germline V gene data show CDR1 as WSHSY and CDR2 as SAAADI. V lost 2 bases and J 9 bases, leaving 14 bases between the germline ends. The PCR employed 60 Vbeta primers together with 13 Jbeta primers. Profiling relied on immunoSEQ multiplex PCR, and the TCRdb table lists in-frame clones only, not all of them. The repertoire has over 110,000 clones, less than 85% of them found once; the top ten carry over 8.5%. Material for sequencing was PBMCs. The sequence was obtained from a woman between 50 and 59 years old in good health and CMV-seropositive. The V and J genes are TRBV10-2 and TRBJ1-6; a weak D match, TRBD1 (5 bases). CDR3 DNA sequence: TGCGCCAGCAGTGAGATCCCGCCTCAGGGTTCACCCCTCCACTTT. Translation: CASSEIPPQGSPLHF.